The clone carrying this T cell receptor beta chain was seen a few times. What it binds is not known. The CDR3 length is 14 residues. The germline V gene encodes CDR1 SGHNT and CDR2 YENEEA. J gave up 7 bases and V 4 bases, and 7 bases lay outside the gene matches. These data are taken from a study of cytomegalovirus exposure and HLA in healthy donors. General observations from the study: Clusters of TCRs from the first cohort tended to co-occur in the 120 or so validation repertoires (as a later analysis found). Altogether, 160 or so TCR beta chains were recorded as cytomegalovirus-associated. Most TCR sequences were uncommon, yet certain public TCRs appeared in many donors. As was reported, the classifier diagnosed cytomegalovirus status with high specificity and sensitivity.

Method: immunoSEQ multiplex PCR; TCRdb's copy keeps in-frame clones and lacks some. The sample has 150,000 to 200,000 clones, about 83% seen once. The TCR sequence derives from a woman aged 18-35 years in good health and CMV-seronegative. The chain is built from TRBV11-3 and TRBJ2-1, with 7 bases lining up with TRBD2. Specimen: PBMCs. CDR3 region: CASSSGLGVNEQFF. CDR3 bases: TGTGCCAGCAGCTCAGGACTAGGGGTGAATGAGCAGTTCTTC.